Listed here are 5 T cell receptor beta chains from one sample, sequenced in a study of blood T cell repertoires in COVID-19. This table comes from immunoSEQ multiplex PCR, and its TCRdb copy is limited to in-frame clones, with some not included. The sample comprises 190,000 or so clones, around 90% of which are singletons, and about 0.59% rests with the top ten. Sequences were obtained from peripheral blood. These receptors came from a man between 45 and 60 years old with acute or convalescent COVID-19.

The V call is TRBV19, the J call TRBJ1-4; D not resolved. With 7 bases removed from V and 8 bases from J, the gap between germline ends came to 8 bases. The CDR3 length is 11 residues. Germline CDR1 LNHDA, CDR2 SQIVND (reference sequence). CDR3 in DNA: TGTGCCAGTACCAAACACGAAAAACTGTTTTTT. Translating it yields CASTKHEKLFF.

The chain recombines TRBV6-5 with TRBJ1-1, with TRBD1 matching 7 bases. Germline assignment: CDR1 MNHEY and CDR2 SVGAGI. The V segment lost 8 bases and the J segment 10 bases; nucleotides outside the gene matches: 10. The CDR3 loop spans 12 amino acids. The CDR3 DNA reads as TGTGCCAGCCGACAGGGAGCTACAGCAGCTTTCTTT. Translated, it gives CASRQGATAAFF.

This chain links TRBV2 with TRBJ2-5, with 7 positions matching TRBD1. Losses at the gene ends were 8 bases for V and 5 bases for J; bases not matched to a gene: 8. Germline CDR1 is SNHLY and CDR2 is FYNNEI. The CDR3 totals 13 residues. The CDR3: CASFNRGRETQYF. The DNA for the CDR3 is TGTGCCAGCTTTAACAGGGGCAGGGAGACCCAGTACTTC.

This clone occurred a few times. Germline and junction disagree at one end, which may indicate a read error. The V and J genes are TRBV5-6 and TRBJ2-7, with TRBD1 as a possible D gene (6 bases). This CDR3 comprises 15 residues. Per the germline V gene, CDR1 is SGHDT and CDR2 is YYEEEE. CDR3 DNA: TGTGCCAGCAGCCTAGAGGGGACATCCTCGGGCCTTCCGAACTTC. It is translated as CASSLEGTSSGLPNF.

This clone was recorded once. The chain combines TRBV11-2 with TRBJ2-1; 11 nucleotides align to TRBD2. The trim removed 0 bases at V and 2 bases at J, leaving 3 bases unmatched. CDR1 and CDR2 from the germline V gene are SGHAT and FQNNGV. The CDR3 totals 17 residues. The CDR3 sequence: CASSLDLAGGTYNEQFF. As DNA, the CDR3 is TGTGCCAGCAGCTTAGATCTAGCGGGAGGCACCTACAATGAGCAGTTCTTC.